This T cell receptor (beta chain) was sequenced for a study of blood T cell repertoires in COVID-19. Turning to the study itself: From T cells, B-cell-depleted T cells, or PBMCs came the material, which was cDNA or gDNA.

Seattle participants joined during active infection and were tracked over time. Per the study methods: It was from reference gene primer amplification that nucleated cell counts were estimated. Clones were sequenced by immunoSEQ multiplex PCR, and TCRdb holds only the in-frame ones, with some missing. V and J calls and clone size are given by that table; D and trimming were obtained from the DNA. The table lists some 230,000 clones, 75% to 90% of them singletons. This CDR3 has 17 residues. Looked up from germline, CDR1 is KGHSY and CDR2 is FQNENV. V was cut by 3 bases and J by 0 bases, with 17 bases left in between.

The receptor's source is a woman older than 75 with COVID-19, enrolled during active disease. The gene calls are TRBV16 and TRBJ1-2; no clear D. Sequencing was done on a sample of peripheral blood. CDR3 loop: CASSHRSAARTNYGYTF. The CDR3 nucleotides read TGTGCCAGCAGCCACCGCAGCGCTGCCCGGACTAACTATGGCTACACCTTC.